What follows describes a single T cell receptor (beta chain). This record comes from a study of T cell changes during pregnancy in multiple sclerosis. The data were produced by immunoSEQ multiplex PCR, yet TCRdb's version contains in-frame clones alone and is incomplete. Of some 81,000 clones in the sample, about 93% are singletons; the top ten hold about 2.5%. The V gene's germline CDR1 is GTSNPN and CDR2 SVGIG (reference sequence). V was cut by 1 base and J by 14 bases, with 18 bases left in between. The CDR3 has 13 residues. The sample was peripheral blood, taken after pregnancy. The rearrangement uses TRBV30 and TRBJ2-4; D may be TRBD2 (5 bases). This TCR came from a female donor in good health, enrolled as a control in a pregnancy study. The CDR3 loop reads CAWSGKSRPGEYF. The CDR3 region has the DNA TGTGCCTGGAGTGGGAAGAGCAGACCCGGGGAGTACTTC.